These T cell receptor beta chains were read from a single sample in a study of human T cells and chemical hapten exposure. MiXCR, run by TCRdb on the RACE reads, gives a single entry per CDR3 protein. The sample has about 110,000 distinct CDR3 sequences, 8% to 13% seen once. The sequencing here drew on whole blood, taken in connection with sensitization to the hapten diphenylcyclopropenone (DPC). These receptors were taken from a middle-aged woman with alopecia areata. Some clones in this sample may be carry-over from other donors' samples. Each CDR3 is given with its conserved first and last residue. The D gene is left open where the match is weak. The size entry is marked missing in some rows and otherwise reads once, few, many or a size class.

d_call j_call v_call clone_size cdr3_aa cdr3_nt
NA TRBJ2-7 TRBV19 NA CASSTRGVLPYEQYF TGTGCCAGTAGTACCAGGGGCGTCCTTCCCTACGAGCAGTACTTC
NA TRBJ2-4 TRBV7-2 few CASSRTGDRTKNIQYF TGTGCCAGCAGCCGGACGGGGGATAGGACCAAAAACATTCAGTACTTC
NA TRBJ2-7 TRBV25-1 few CASSEAETYEQYF TGTGCCAGCAGTGAGGCCGAAACCTACGAGCAGTACTTC
TRBD1 TRBJ2-6 TRBV19 NA CASTESVGQGSSGANVLTF TGTGCCAGTACGGAGTCTGTGGGACAGGGGAGCTCTGGGGCCAACGTCCTGACTTTC
TRBD1 TRBJ2-7 TRBV7-9 NA CASSPFDRGNREQYF TGTGCCAGCAGCCCTTTCGACAGGGGGAACCGCGAGCAGTACTTC
TRBD1 TRBJ1-5 TRBV23-1 many CASSQSGQGAHQPQHF TGCGCCAGCAGTCAATCTGGACAGGGGGCGCATCAGCCCCAGCATTTT
NA TRBJ1-5 TRBV20-1 few CSARDQRRGQPQHF TGCAGTGCTAGAGACCAGAGGAGGGGTCAGCCCCAGCATTTT
NA TRBJ2-7 TRBV7-2 few CASSKTSSSYEQYF TGTGCCAGCAGCAAAACGTCTAGCTCCTACGAGCAGTACTTC
NA TRBJ1-1 TRBV7-2 many CASSPEASPRAEAFF TGTGCCAGCAGCCCCGAGGCTTCACCTAGGGCTGAAGCTTTCTTT
NA TRBJ2-1 TRBV28 few CASRLTKNNEQFF TGTGCCAGCAGACTGACTAAAAACAATGAGCAGTTCTTC
TRBD1 TRBJ2-7 TRBV20-1 few CSARASWGQGGYEQYF TGCAGTGCTAGAGCTTCTTGGGGACAGGGAGGCTACGAGCAGTACTTC
NA TRBJ2-2 TRBV28 many CASSPPRPAGELFF TGTGCCAGCAGTCCCCCCAGGCCGGCCGGGGAGCTGTTTTTT
TRBD1 TRBJ2-7 TRBV7-9 NA CASSSTGAFDSREQYF TGTGCCAGCAGCTCGACAGGGGCCTTCGATTCTCGCGAGCAGTACTTC
NA TRBJ1-6 TRBV28 many CASSSGVTPLHF TGTGCCAGCAGTTCGGGCGTGACACCCCTCCACTTT
NA TRBJ2-3 TRBV6-5 NA CASRGPSDTDTQYF TGTGCCAGCAGAGGACCCTCAGACACAGATACGCAGTATTTT
TRBD2 TRBJ2-2 TRBV12-3/TRBV12-4 few CASSFASGGNTGELFF TGTGCCAGCAGTTTCGCTAGCGGGGGTAACACCGGGGAGCTGTTTTTT
TRBD1 TRBJ2-3 TRBV5-1 NA CASSPQGHYTDTQYF TGCGCCAGCAGCCCACAGGGGCATTACACAGATACGCAGTATTTT
NA TRBJ2-4 TRBV6-2/TRBV6-3 NA CASSPPGSNGDIQYF TGTGCCAGCAGCCCCCCGGGATCCAATGGGGACATTCAGTACTTC
TRBD1 TRBJ1-2 TRBV6-5 many CASSPGQGRSGYTF TGTGCCAGCAGCCCCGGACAGGGCCGTAGTGGCTACACCTTC
NA TRBJ1-5 TRBV30 many CAWSVQGVDQPQHF TGTGCCTGGAGTGTACAAGGGGTTGATCAGCCCCAGCATTTT
TRBD1 TRBJ2-2 TRBV23-1 few CASSQSGTGVTGELFF TGCGCCAGCAGTCAATCCGGGACAGGGGTCACCGGGGAGCTGTTTTTT
NA TRBJ2-5 TRBV7-3 NA CASSLGGPQGTQYF TGTGCCAGCAGCTTAGGCGGCCCCCAAGGGACCCAGTACTTC
NA TRBJ1-1 TRBV6-6 many CASSPDGMNTEAFF TGTGCCAGCAGTCCGGACGGGATGAACACTGAAGCTTTCTTT
TRBD2 TRBJ2-3 TRBV20-1 NA CSVRDSGGAGLRVSTDTQYF TGCAGTGTTAGAGATAGCGGGGGGGCCGGTTTGCGGGTGAGCACAGATACGCAGTATTTT
NA TRBJ2-2 TRBV19 few CASSRPGPNTGELFF TGTGCCAGTAGCCGACCGGGGCCTAACACCGGGGAGCTGTTTTTT
TRBD2 TRBJ2-7 TRBV5-4 many CASSSPGLADHRQYF TGTGCCAGCAGCTCTCCGGGACTAGCGGACCACAGGCAGTACTTC
NA TRBJ2-7 TRBV9 NA CASSPGKNEQYF TGTGCCAGCAGCCCGGGTAAGAACGAGCAGTACTTC
NA TRBJ2-5 TRBV5-6 few CASSGDPVFQYF TGTGCCAGCAGCGGGGACCCCGTGTTCCAGTACTTC
NA TRBJ1-1 TRBV7-2 NA CASSLRSFTEAFF TGTGCCAGCAGCCTCCGGTCATTCACTGAAGCTTTCTTT
NA TRBJ1-3 TRBV18 few CASSPPGVAGNTIYF TGTGCCAGCTCACCACCAGGGGTAGCTGGAAACACCATATATTTT
NA TRBJ2-1 TRBV20-1 many CSAPSGKEQFF TGCAGTGCTCCGTCGGGGAAGGAGCAGTTCTTC
NA TRBJ1-4 TRBV3-1 NA CASSLRLNEKLFF TGTGCCAGCAGCCTGCGACTTAATGAAAAACTGTTTTTT
NA TRBJ2-3 TRBV7-2 few CASSPQAGDTQYF TGTGCCAGCAGCCCGCAAGCGGGAGATACGCAGTATTTT
NA TRBJ1-1 TRBV10-3 NA CAITLGGSNTEAFF TGTGCCATCACCCTGGGGGGGAGCAACACTGAAGCTTTCTTT
NA TRBJ2-2 TRBV12-3/TRBV12-4 NA CASSARTAQMETGELFF TGTGCCAGCAGTGCCCGGACAGCTCAGATGGAAACCGGGGAGCTGTTTTTT
NA TRBJ2-2 TRBV5-6 few CASSLDRRGELFF TGTGCCAGCAGCTTGGACAGACGCGGGGAGCTGTTTTTT
NA TRBJ2-7 TRBV20-1 few CSARGIDSPIYEQYF TGCAGTGCTAGAGGGATCGATTCCCCGATATACGAGCAGTACTTC
NA TRBJ1-5 TRBV12-3/TRBV12-4 many CASTTSGVRNQPQHF TGTGCCAGCACCACGTCCGGTGTTAGGAATCAGCCCCAGCATTTT
TRBD1 TRBJ2-7 TRBV19 many CASSRETGGPYEQYF TGTGCCAGTAGCAGGGAGACAGGGGGTCCCTACGAGCAGTACTTC
NA TRBJ1-5 TRBV7-2 NA CASSLSQRAGADQPQHF TGTGCCAGCAGCTTAAGTCAGCGAGCAGGGGCGGATCAGCCCCAGCATTTT
NA TRBJ1-6 TRBV6-5 NA CASRLTGSPLHF TGTGCCAGCAGGCTAACGGGGTCACCCCTCCACTTT
NA TRBJ2-7 TRBV6-2/TRBV6-3 many CASSPPKVEGSLEQYF TGTGCCAGCAGTCCACCCAAAGTCGAGGGTTCACTCGAGCAGTACTTC
NA TRBJ2-7 TRBV14 few CASSRTWAGAYEQYF TGTGCCAGCAGCCGAACCTGGGCGGGCGCCTACGAGCAGTACTTC
TRBD1 TRBJ1-6 TRBV7-9 NA CASTPSGAGGASPLHF TGTGCCAGCACCCCTTCAGGGGCAGGGGGCGCCTCACCCCTCCACTTT
NA TRBJ1-5 TRBV28 few CASSQLLQPQHF TGTGCCAGCAGTCAACTCCTTCAGCCCCAGCATTTT
TRBD2 TRBJ2-5 TRBV7-9 few CASSVPGQLAGGSPETQYF TGTGCCAGCAGCGTACCGGGACAGCTAGCGGGAGGCAGTCCGGAGACCCAGTACTTC
TRBD1 TRBJ2-1 TRBV12-5 once CASGQQGGPYNEQFF TGTGCTAGTGGCCAACAGGGGGGCCCCTACAATGAGCAGTTCTTC
NA TRBJ1-1 TRBV7-9 NA CASSRPQGVGTEAFF TGTGCCAGCAGCCGACCCCAGGGAGTTGGCACTGAAGCTTTCTTT
NA TRBJ2-2 TRBV18 NA CASSFRRDANTGELFF TGTGCCAGCTCGTTCCGCAGGGATGCGAACACCGGGGAGCTGTTTTTT
TRBD1 TRBJ1-2 TRBV7-8 few CASSQGQGATIYGYTF TGTGCCAGCAGCCAAGGACAGGGGGCGACAATCTATGGCTACACCTTC
TRBD2 TRBJ2-2 TRBV5-4 many CASSSGLAGGPAVGELFF TGTGCCAGCAGCTCCGGACTAGCGGGAGGGCCCGCGGTCGGGGAGCTGTTTTTT
NA TRBJ2-1 TRBV6-5 NA CASSPQGFYNEQFF TGTGCCAGCAGTCCGCAGGGGTTCTACAATGAGCAGTTCTTC
TRBD1 TRBJ2-4 TRBV6-2/TRBV6-3 many CASSQPGQGAPVGKNIQYF TGTGCCAGCAGTCAACCGGGACAGGGGGCCCCGGTGGGCAAAAACATTCAGTACTTC
TRBD2 TRBJ2-7 TRBV9 few CASSADPRASGGYEQYF TGTGCCAGCAGCGCCGACCCCCGGGCTAGCGGCGGTTACGAGCAGTACTTC